A single sample gave rise to the 8 T cell receptor beta chains below, sequenced in a study of PD-L1 blockade in urothelial cancer. Profiled with immunoSEQ multiplex PCR; TCRdb holds only in-frame clones, not every one. The sample consists of about 17,000 clones, 87% of them appearing once. Sample: PBMCs, taken around atezolizumab (anti-PD-L1) treatment. The receptors shown here come from a man between 50 and 59 years old with urothelial cancer.

The chain employs TRBV7-6 and TRBJ2-1, with 7 bases that match TRBD1. Germline V gives CDR1 SGHVS, CDR2 FNYEAQ. V was clipped by 4 bases and J by 9 bases; unmatched bases: 6. CDR3 length equals 13 residues. CDR3 residues: CASSYSQGVEQFF. CDR3 in DNA: TGTGCCAGCAGCTACTCCCAGGGGGTTGAGCAGTTCTTC.

This clone was observed a handful of times. V and J are TRBV9 and TRBJ1-1; no definite D call. The germline CDR1 and CDR2 sequences are SGDLS and YYNGEE. The CDR3 spans 14 residues. Trimming pared 4 bases from V and 4 bases from J, leaving 14 bases between. CDR3 residues: CASSLGIPGTEAFF. In DNA, the CDR3 is TGTGCCAGCAGCTTAGGGATCCCGGGCACTGAAGCTTTCTTT.

In its sample, this clone was seen once. This rearrangement joins TRBV27 to TRBJ1-2; D may be TRBD1 (6 bases). The CDR3 sequence is 15 residues long. The germline V gene has CDR1 MNHEY and CDR2 SMNVEV (reference sequence). The V and J ends lost 6 bases and 5 bases respectively, with 19 bases between them. DNA for the CDR3: TGTGCCAGCAGCCTTAGGGGGGCCGGGGGGTATGGCTACACCTTC. It is translated as CASSLRGAGGYGYTF.

The chain has TRBV10-3 and TRBJ1-5; TRBD1 might be the D (5 bases). The germline CDR1 and CDR2 sequences are ENHRY and SYGVKD. V was pared by 8 bases and J by 4 bases, with 9 bases between. The CDR3 is 12 amino acids. CDR3 nucleotides: TGTGCCATCGCGCAGGGAAATCAGCCCCAGCATTTT. Residues: CAIAQGNQPQHF.

The chain joins TRBV5-4 to TRBJ2-3, with D possibly matching TRBD2 (5 bases). The V end lost 0 bases, the J end lost 3 bases, and 14 bases lay between the germline ends. Looked up from germline, CDR1 is SGHNT and CDR2 is YYREEE (reference sequence). The CDR3 is 16 amino acids. CDR3: CASSLGGLSVTDTQYF. CDR3 bases: TGTGCCAGCAGCTTGGGAGGACTTAGCGTGACAGATACGCAGTATTTT.

In its sample, this clone was seen a few times. The genes are TRBV11-2 and TRBJ1-6; 7 nucleotides line up with TRBD1. The junction had 5 bases not matched to a gene; V was cut back by 6 bases and J by 6 bases. Germline values: CDR1 SGHAT, CDR2 FQNNGV. The CDR3 loop spans 14 amino acids. The CDR3 coding sequence is TGTGCCAGCAGACCAGGGACAGCTAATTCACCCCTCCACTTT. This codes for CASRPGTANSPLHF.

This clone has a handful of counts. The chain is built from TRBV6-5 and TRBJ2-7; unclear D gene. V lost 6 bases, J lost 0 bases, and 12 bases lay in between. From germline, CDR1 is MNHEY and CDR2 SVGAGI. The CDR3 is 14 residues long. The CDR3 here is CASRITWSSYEQYF. CDR3 DNA sequence: TGTGCCAGCAGGATAACTTGGAGCTCCTACGAGCAGTACTTC.

The rearrangement links TRBV10-3 to TRBJ2-3; 14 nucleotides match TRBD2. Germline V gene sequence: CDR1 ENHRY, CDR2 SYGVKD. J lost 4 bases, V lost 3 bases, and 3 bases had no gene match. The length of the CDR3 is 16 residues. The CDR3 nucleotides are TGTGCCATCAGTGACGGGACTAGCGGGGGTTCAGATACGCAGTATTTT. Its protein product is CAISDGTSGGSDTQYF.